The 21 T cell receptor beta chains below all came from one sample that was sequenced in a study of blood T cell repertoires in COVID-19. This table comes from immunoSEQ multiplex PCR, and its TCRdb copy is limited to in-frame clones, with some not included. The sample consists of about 80,000 clones, 82% of them appearing once. The sample comprised peripheral blood. These receptors originate from a woman aged 70-85 years with acute or convalescent COVID-19.

The chain uses TRBV29-1 and TRBJ2-2; D is ambiguous. The CDR3 runs 14 residues. The germline V and J ends were trimmed by 5 bases and 4 bases, with 14 bases remaining between them. Germline V gene sequence: CDR1 SQVTM, CDR2 ANQGSEA. Written as DNA, the CDR3 is TGCAGCGTTATCCCCCCGGGTCCCACCGGGGAGCTGTTTTTT. Residues: CSVIPPGPTGELFF.

The V and J genes are TRBV6-1 and TRBJ1-5, with TRBD1 identical over 8 bases. J gave up 3 bases and V 3 bases, and 4 bases lay outside the gene matches. Germline-derived CDR1 and CDR2 are MNHNS and SASEGT. The CDR3 has 15 residues. CDR3 DNA: TGTGCCAGCAGTGACGCAGGGGGCCTCAATCAGCCCCAGCATTTT. Translating it yields CASSDAGGLNQPQHF.

The chain links TRBV30 to TRBJ1-1, with TRBD1 as a possible D gene (5 bases). Trimming stripped 0 bases from V and 1 base from J, with 9 bases between. The CDR3 extends over 14 amino acids. CDR1 is GTSNPN, CDR2 SVGIG, per germline (reference sequence). The CDR3 region has the DNA TGTGCCTGGAGTGTAAGTCAGGGGAACACTGAAGCTTTCTTT. This encodes CAWSVSQGNTEAFF.

J is TRBJ2-2 and V is TRBV19; perhaps TRBD2 as D (7 bases). The CDR3 spans 15 residues. V was shortened by 7 bases and J by 0 bases, with 12 bases between the two germline ends. CDR1 LNHDA and CDR2 SQIVND come from the germline V gene (reference sequence). CDR3 amino acids: CASIGGEANTGELFF. The DNA of the CDR3 is TGTGCCAGTATAGGGGGGGAGGCGAACACCGGGGAGCTGTTTTTT.

The CDR3 here is CASRRDRNQETQYF. The CDR3 DNA is TGTGCCAGCAGGCGGGACAGAAACCAAGAGACCCAGTACTTC. The chain combines TRBV2 with TRBJ2-5, with a tentative D call TRBD1 (7 bases). The CDR3 consists of 14 residues. The germline V gene encodes CDR1 SNHLY and CDR2 FYNNEI. The V and J ends lost 6 bases and 0 bases respectively, with 11 bases between them.

V gene TRBV29-1 combines with J gene TRBJ1-3; 7 nucleotides agree with TRBD1. CDR1 is SQVTM, CDR2 ANQGSEA, per germline. This CDR3 spans 13 amino acids. After removal of 4 bases from V and 4 bases from J, the junction contained 4 bases not matched to a gene. CDR3: CSVGQGDGNTIYF. CDR3 DNA sequence: TGCAGCGTTGGACAGGGAGACGGAAACACCATATATTTT.

This clone came up once. The chain couples TRBV19 to TRBJ1-5; tentative D call: TRBD1 (6 bases). Trimming removed 3 bases at V and 5 bases at J, with 8 bases between. The CDR3 spans 13 residues. The germline V gene encodes CDR1 LNHDA and CDR2 SQIVND (reference sequence). DNA of the CDR3: TGTGCCAGTAGTATGAACAGGGATCAGCCCCAGCATTTT. It encodes CASSMNRDQPQHF.

The chain employs TRBV2 and TRBJ2-3; 7 positions agree with TRBD2. The length of the CDR3 is 12 residues. The germline V gene encodes CDR1 SNHLY and CDR2 FYNNEI. Trimming removed 11 bases from V and 4 bases from J; junction bases left unmatched: 6. The CDR3 coding sequence is TGTGCCGGGGGGGTTGGGGCAGATACGCAGTATTTT. Its translation is CAGGVGADTQYF.

The chain joins TRBV6-5 to TRBJ2-4, with 12 bases aligning to TRBD2. CDR1 and CDR2 (germline): MNHEY, SVGAGI. The V and J ends lost 8 bases and 1 base, in that order; junction bases with no gene match: 3. The CDR3 is 15 amino acids. CDR3 coding DNA: TGTGCCAGCGAAGGGACTAGCGGGGCCAAAAACATTCAGTACTTC. This gives the protein CASEGTSGAKNIQYF.

The chain employs TRBV24-1 and TRBJ1-5, with 12 bases identical to TRBD1. The V gene's germline CDR1 is KGHDR and CDR2 SFDVKD. V was pared by 0 bases and J by 7 bases, with 6 bases of the junction left unmatched. This CDR3 contains 17 residues. For the CDR3, the DNA is TGTGCCACCAGTGATTTGAACCGGGACAGGGGGCCCCAGCCCCAGCATTTT. It is translated as CATSDLNRDRGPQPQHF.

Only one count was recorded for this clone. V is TRBV30 and J is TRBJ2-5, with TRBD1 matching over 8 bases. With V trimmed by 5 bases and J by 2 bases, 7 bases remained unmatched. Germline V gives CDR1 GTSNPN, CDR2 SVGIG (reference sequence). The CDR3 length is 14 residues. CDR3 in amino acids: CAWSRTGLQETQYF. In DNA form, the CDR3 reads TGTGCCTGGTCGCGGACAGGGCTGCAAGAGACCCAGTACTTC.

The chain carries TRBV4-1 and TRBJ2-1, with 7 bases that match TRBD2. After removal of 1 base from V and 9 bases from J, the junction contained 15 bases not matched to a gene. The CDR3 loop spans 17 amino acids. Germline assignment: CDR1 MGHRA and CDR2 YSYEKL. CDR3 DNA sequence: TGCGCCAGCAGCCAAGTAGGTGCGGTAGCCGGGGGGAGTGAGCAGTTCTTC. Amino acids: CASSQVGAVAGGSEQFF.

CDR3 nucleotide sequence: TGTGCCAGCAGCTTGGGTTTTTCAGAGGGGACCCAGTACTTC. It translates to CASSLGFSEGTQYF. The chain couples TRBV5-8 to TRBJ2-5, with D maybe TRBD2 (5 bases). This CDR3 is built from 14 residues. V was pared by 0 bases and J by 7 bases, with 13 bases between. Looked up from germline, CDR1 is SGHTS and CDR2 is YDEGEE.

The V gene is TRBV3-1 (or the pseudogene TRBV3-2), the J gene TRBJ2-5; the D is unclear. Trimming shortened V by 2 bases and J by 3 bases, and 10 bases separated the two germline ends. CDR1 LGHDT and CDR2 YNNKEL come from the germline V gene (reference sequence). This CDR3 is 14 amino acids long. This chain's CDR3 is CASSQNSWEETQYF. In nucleotides, the CDR3 is TGTGCCAGCAGCCAAAACAGCTGGGAAGAGACCCAGTACTTC.

This chain uses TRBV5-4 with TRBJ2-1; D gene unclear. The CDR3 is made up of 17 amino acids. V lost 6 bases, J lost 0 bases, and 19 bases lay in between. Germline V lookup: CDR1 SGHNT, CDR2 YYREEE (reference sequence). CDR3 loop: CASKPSIGVYSYNEQFF. The CDR3 bases are TGTGCCAGCAAGCCTAGTATTGGCGTTTACTCCTACAATGAGCAGTTCTTC.

J is TRBJ2-1 and V is TRBV7-2; 9 bases line up with TRBD2. This CDR3 is 16 amino acids long. Germline values: CDR1 SGHTA, CDR2 FQGNSA. V lost 5 bases, J lost 2 bases, and 7 bases stayed unmatched. The CDR3 region has the DNA TGTGCCAGCAGCACTGGGAGCGGGAGGCCCTACAATGAGCAGTTCTTC. It translates to CASSTGSGRPYNEQFF.

The gene calls are TRBV5-1 and TRBJ2-5, with 8 bases matching TRBD1. With 4 bases clipped from V and 1 base from J, the junction kept 3 bases outside the gene matches. Per germline, CDR1 SGHRS and CDR2 YFSETQ. CDR3 length equals 14 residues. The CDR3 loop is CASSTGTGQETQYF. As DNA, the CDR3 is TGCGCCAGCAGCACCGGGACAGGCCAAGAGACCCAGTACTTC.

The chain combines TRBV5-6 with TRBJ2-5; D possibly corresponds to TRBD1 (6 bases). The CDR3 spans 13 residues. Trimming pared 3 bases from V and 0 bases from J, leaving 6 bases between. The germline V gene has CDR1 SGHDT and CDR2 YYEEEE. CDR3 amino acids: CASSWDNQETQYF. In DNA form, the CDR3 reads TGTGCCAGCAGCTGGGACAACCAAGAGACCCAGTACTTC.

This chain connects TRBV2 to TRBJ1-4, with D possibly TRBD1 on 5 matching bases. CDR1 is SNHLY and CDR2 is FYNNEI in the germline V gene. The CDR3 contains 15 residues. Trimming removed 4 bases from V and 3 bases from J, with 12 bases in between. CDR3 in amino acids: CASSGGAAANEKLFF. For the CDR3, the DNA is TGTGCCAGCAGTGGGGGCGCGGCCGCTAATGAAAAACTGTTTTTT.

This sequence joins TRBV6-5 and TRBJ1-2; D not certain. The CDR3 spans 14 residues. Trimming took 2 bases from V and 8 from J, leaving 15 bases between them. Per germline, CDR1 MNHEY and CDR2 SVGAGI. The CDR3 DNA reads TGTGCCAGCAGTTACCCGGAGAACCCGGGGGGCTACACCTTC. Translation: CASSYPENPGGYTF.

The chain joins TRBV4-1 to TRBJ2-5, with D tentatively TRBD2 (5 bases). With 0 bases removed from V and 3 bases from J, the gap between germline ends came to 11 bases. Germline assignment: CDR1 MGHRA and CDR2 YSYEKL. The CDR3 loop spans 15 amino acids. The CDR3 protein is CASSQDGLAEETQYF. CDR3 coding DNA: TGCGCCAGCAGCCAAGACGGGCTAGCTGAAGAGACCCAGTACTTC.